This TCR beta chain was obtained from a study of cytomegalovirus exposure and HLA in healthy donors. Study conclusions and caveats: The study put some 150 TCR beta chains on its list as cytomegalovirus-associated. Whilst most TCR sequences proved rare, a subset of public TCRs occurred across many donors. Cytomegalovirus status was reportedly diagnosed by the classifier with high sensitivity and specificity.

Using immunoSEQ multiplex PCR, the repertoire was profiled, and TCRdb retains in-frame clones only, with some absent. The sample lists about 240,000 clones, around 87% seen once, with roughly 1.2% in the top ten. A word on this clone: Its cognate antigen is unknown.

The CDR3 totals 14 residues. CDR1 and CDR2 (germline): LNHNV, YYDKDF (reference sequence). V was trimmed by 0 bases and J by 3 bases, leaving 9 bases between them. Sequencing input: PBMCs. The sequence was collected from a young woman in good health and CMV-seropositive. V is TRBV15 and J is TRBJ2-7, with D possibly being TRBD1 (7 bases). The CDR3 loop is CATSRDQGGYEQYF. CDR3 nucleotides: TGTGCCACCAGCAGAGATCAGGGGGGCTACGAGCAGTACTTC.